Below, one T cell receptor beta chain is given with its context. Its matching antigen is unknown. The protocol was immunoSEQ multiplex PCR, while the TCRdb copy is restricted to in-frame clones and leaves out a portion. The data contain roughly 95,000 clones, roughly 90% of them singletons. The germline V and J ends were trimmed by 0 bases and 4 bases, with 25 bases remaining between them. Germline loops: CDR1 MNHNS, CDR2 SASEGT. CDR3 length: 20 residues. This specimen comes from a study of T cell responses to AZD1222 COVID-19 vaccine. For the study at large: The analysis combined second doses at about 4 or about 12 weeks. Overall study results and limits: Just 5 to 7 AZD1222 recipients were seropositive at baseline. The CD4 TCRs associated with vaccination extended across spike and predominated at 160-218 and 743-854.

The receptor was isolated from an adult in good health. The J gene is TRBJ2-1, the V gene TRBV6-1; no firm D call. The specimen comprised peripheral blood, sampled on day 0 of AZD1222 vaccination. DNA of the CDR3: TGTGCCAGCAGTGAAGCGAGGTCCGGCGTTTTCGCGGATTTATACAATGAGCAGTTCTTC. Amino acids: CASSEARSGVFADLYNEQFF.